One T cell receptor (beta chain) is described in this entry. Its antigen remains unknown. The data are from a study of beta chain features in type 1 diabetes. The authors reverse transcribed all of the isolated RNA, so sequencing captured expressed TCRB transcripts. Assay used: immunoSEQ multiplex PCR; TCRdb lists only in-frame clones, some missing. The sample contains tens of thousands of clones, roughly 50% of which appear only once. By way of CD45RO/CCR7/CD25/CD127/CD95/CD27, the CD4+ regulatory, stem cell-like memory, central memory and naive cells were sorted. The CDR3 consists of 13 residues. CDR1 SEHNR and CDR2 FQNEAQ come from the germline V gene (reference sequence). Trimming removed 3 bases from V and 4 bases from J, with 4 bases in between. Study-wide findings and caveats: When Type 1 diabetes patients were examined, their TCRB CDR3s proved moderately but significantly shorter in all four CD4+ subsets. Compared with healthy donors, patients appeared to share more similar naive, central memory and regulatory TCRB repertoires.

The J gene is TRBJ2-6, the V gene TRBV7-9; no firm D call. Sequenced sample: central memory CD4+ T cells from blood. The TCR sequence derives from a man between 25 and 39 years old with type 1 diabetes. In DNA, the CDR3 is TGTGCCAGCAGCTTGAGGGGGGCCAACGTCCTGACTTTC. Protein: CASSLRGANVLTF.